Described below is a single TCR beta chain sequence and its context. No antigen is known for it. TCRdb's copy holds only in-frame clones and misses some; the assay was immunoSEQ multiplex PCR. The table has about 400,000 clones, 86% seen once. This entry belongs to a study of cytomegalovirus exposure and HLA in healthy donors. General study findings and limits: Reports credit the classifier with highly specific, highly sensitive diagnosis of cytomegalovirus status. First-cohort TCR clusters were later found to tend to co-occur in the 120 validation repertoires.

CDR1 and CDR2 from the germline V gene are SEHNR and FQNEAQ (reference sequence). Trimming pared 1 base from V and 4 bases from J, leaving 10 bases between. The CDR3 totals 14 residues. The genes are TRBV7-9 and TRBJ1-2; unclear D gene. Sequencing input: PBMCs. This clonotype was sampled from a woman aged 18 to 35 in good health and CMV-seronegative. The CDR3 reads CASSLDERTYGYTF. The CDR3 nucleotides are TGTGCCAGCAGCTTAGATGAGCGGACCTATGGCTACACCTTC.